The 12 T cell receptor beta chains below all came from one sample that was sequenced in a study of CXCR3-negative and CXCR3-positive naive CD8 T cells. General study points: Relative to CXCR3-negative naive cells, CXCR3-positive naive cells had more hydrophobic TRB CDR3s.

The antigens these receptors bind are not known. The TRB cDNA libraries were prepared by 5' RACE with UMI labels. TCRdb reprocessed the 5' RACE reads, keeping one entry per CDR3 protein, no DNA. This sample contains 150,000 or so distinct CDR3 sequences. Sequencing was done on a sample of naive CXCR3+ CD8+ T cells from blood. Sample subset: CD45RO-CCR7+CD27+CD95- naive CD8+ T cells expressing CXCR3 (TNR3+). These TCRs come from a human donor in good health. Some clones in this sample may be carry-over from other donors' samples.

The CDR3 sequence: CASSAGGPTYEQYF. The chain carries TRBV5-1 and TRBJ2-7; the D gene TCRdb calls, TRBD2, cannot be checked with no DNA. The CDR3 totals 14 residues. Per the germline V gene, CDR1 is SGHRS and CDR2 is YFSETQ.

The chain is built from TRBV7-9 and TRBJ2-7; TCRdb names TRBD1, which stays unverified in the absence of DNA. Looked up from germline, CDR1 is SEHNR and CDR2 is FQNEAQ (reference sequence). The CDR3 is 14 residues long. The CDR3 loop reads CASSPRDTHYEQYF.

V usage is TRBV28 and J usage is TRBJ2-7; absent DNA, TCRdb's TRBD2 call cannot be checked. Germline CDR1 reads MDHEN; CDR2 reads SYDVKM. The CDR3 runs 14 residues. The CDR3 sequence: CASSDPRTNYEQYF.

The chain is built from TRBV6-6 and TRBJ2-7. Germline assignment: CDR1 MNHNY and CDR2 SVGAGI (reference sequence). The CDR3 extends over 15 amino acids. CDR3: CASSVGTSFGYEQYF.

This sequence joins TRBV7-8 and TRBJ1-1. The CDR3 consists of 14 residues. Germline CDR1 SGHVS, CDR2 FQNEAQ. The CDR3 protein is CASSLNTVNTEAFF.

The chain is built from TRBV4-3 and TRBJ2-7; TCRdb's D call of TRBD1 is untestable without DNA. The CDR3 consists of 15 residues. Looked up from germline, CDR1 is LGHNA and CDR2 is YSLEER. CDR3 protein: CASSQGLLRQDEQYF.

The rearrangement links TRBV5-1 to TRBJ2-5; TCRdb indicates TRBD2, and absent DNA this call remains unverified. CDR1 is SGHRS, CDR2 YFSETQ, per germline. This CDR3 comprises 14 residues. The CDR3 loop is CASSQLGGKETQYF.

This sequence joins TRBV29-1 and TRBJ2-1. Germline V gene sequence: CDR1 SQVTM, CDR2 ANQGSEA. CDR3 length: 11 residues. CDR3 sequence reads: CSVDSYNEQFF.

V usage is TRBV29-1 and J usage is TRBJ2-1; the D call from TCRdb, TRBD1, cannot be confirmed without DNA. The CDR3 is made up of 14 amino acids. Germline loops: CDR1 SQVTM, CDR2 ANQGSEA. CDR3: CSVTGTGVYNEQFF.

V usage is TRBV7-9 and J usage is TRBJ2-1; TCRdb proposes TRBD1, but this gene call is untestable without DNA. Germline CDR1 SEHNR, CDR2 FQNEAQ (reference sequence). The CDR3 totals 14 residues. Here the CDR3 reads CASSSGYGEDEQFF.

V usage is TRBV5-8 and J usage is TRBJ1-5; lacking DNA, the TRBD1 call made by TCRdb goes unchecked. Per the germline V gene, CDR1 is SGHTS and CDR2 is YDEGEE. The CDR3 is 14 amino acids. The CDR3 reads CASSWDGTNQPQHF.

This CDR3 is CASSLFRSNHPTDTQYF. This chain joins TRBV28 and TRBJ2-3. This CDR3 is 17 amino acids long. CDR1 MDHEN and CDR2 SYDVKM come from the germline V gene. Full variable domain (remainder filled in from reference TRBV28 and TRBJ2-3): DVKVTQSSRYLVKRTGEKVFLECVQDMDHENMFWYRQDPGLGLRLIYFSYDVKMKEKGDIPEGYSVSREKKERFSLILESASTNQTSMYLCASSLFRSNHPTDTQYFGPGTRLTVL.